Below, one T cell receptor (beta chain) is given with its context. Original methodology: Amplification from reference gene primers served as the basis for estimated nucleated cell counts. Generated by immunoSEQ multiplex PCR, the TCRdb table keeps only in-frame clones and is missing some. V, J and clone size are those of that table, while D and trimming were read from the DNA. The sample holds roughly 210,000 clones, approximately 90% seen once. The source of the sample is a study of blood T cell repertoires in COVID-19. Germline lookup yields CDR1 MNHNS and CDR2 SASEGT. This CDR3 region has 16 residues. Trimming stripped 4 bases from V and 0 bases from J, with 14 bases between.

The sequencing input was peripheral blood. The chain carries TRBV6-1 and TRBJ2-3; tentatively, D is TRBD2 (6 bases). This TCR was recovered from a man aged 70 or older with acute or convalescent COVID-19. This CDR3 is CASSVRDSSSTDTQYF. CDR3 DNA: TGTGCCAGCAGTGTACGGGACTCATCTAGCACAGATACGCAGTATTTT.